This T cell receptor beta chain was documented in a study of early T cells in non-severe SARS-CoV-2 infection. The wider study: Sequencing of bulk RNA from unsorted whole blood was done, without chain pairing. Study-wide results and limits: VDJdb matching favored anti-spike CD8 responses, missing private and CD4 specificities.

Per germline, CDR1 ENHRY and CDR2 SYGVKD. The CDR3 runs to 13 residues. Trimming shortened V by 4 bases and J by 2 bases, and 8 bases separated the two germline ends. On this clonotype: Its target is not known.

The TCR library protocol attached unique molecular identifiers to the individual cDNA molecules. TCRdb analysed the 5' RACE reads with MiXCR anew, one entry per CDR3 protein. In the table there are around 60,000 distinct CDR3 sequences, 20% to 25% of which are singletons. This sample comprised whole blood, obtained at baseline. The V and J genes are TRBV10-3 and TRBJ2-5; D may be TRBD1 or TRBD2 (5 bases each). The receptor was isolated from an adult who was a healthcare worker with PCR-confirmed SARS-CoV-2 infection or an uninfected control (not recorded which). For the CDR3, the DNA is TGTGCCATCAGTGCGTGGGGGCAAGAGACCCAGTACTTC. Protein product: CAISAWGQETQYF.